This T cell receptor (beta chain) was sequenced during a study of CD8+CD57+ T cells in acquired aplastic anemia (dated by TCRdb to between 2018 and 2020). Context from the whole study: DNA extracted from sorted CD4+ and CD8+ cells had a mean of about 3.2 ug, with a range of 0.2 to 27.4 ug. A CD8+CD57+ expansion meant a frequency higher than the mean frequency seen in healthy subjects.

For CDR1 and CDR2, the germline V gene lists SGHVS and FQNEAQ. V and J lose 2 bases and 0 bases, and a span of 11 bases separates them. The CDR3 covers 17 residues, taking in both the cysteine and the phenylalanine. The entry retains the CDR3 DNA only, 51 bases that are in frame from base 1. What the research found in general, with its limitations: Fewer than 35 CD8+ CDR3 sequences were found to be shared between patients and controls, but these sequences appeared to be highly expressed in patients and within the immunodominant clones of the patients. Patients and healthy controls showed no significant difference in CD8+ Simpson's diversity (P=0.060).

Expansion of CD8+CD57+ cells had been shown by flow cytometry in the patients chosen for sequencing. All patients had severe acquired aplastic anemia diagnosed by International Study of Aplastic Anemia and Agranulocytosis and Camitta criteria. No patient had received any therapy when blood was sampled. In this study, sorted CD4+ and CD8+ T cells from the blood of healthy subjects and of severe aplastic anemia patients had their TCR repertoires deep-sequenced. Patients were enrolled in the USA under clinicaltrials.gov protocols 00001620, 01623167, 00001397, 00071045, 00081523 and 00961064. Ficoll-Paque density gradient centrifugation was used to isolate peripheral blood mononuclear cells. Before DNA was extracted, CD4+ and CD8+ T cells were sorted using either FACS or magnetic beads. Genomic DNA served as template for TCR beta VDJ combination and CDR3 sequence profiling. TCR repertoire sequencing was run on an Illumina HiSeq 2000. Per the source publication's procedure: Repertoires were assessed using TRBV/TRBJ rearrangement plots, CDR3 size and DJ length profiles, and Simpson's diversity index. The most abundant DNA sequence in the deep sequencing data was taken as the immunodominant clone. CDR3 amino acid sequences were screened for sharing across subjects and compared with published repertoires and the VDJdb database. TCRdb's own reprocessing of the public reads used fastp at Q25 and MiXCR and kept productive beta chains. A single entry per CDR3 protein holds the most common genes and DNA from its merged rows. The V and J calls and clone size come from TCRdb's table, not from the authors' own analysis. This sample is represented by over 250,000 distinct CDR3 sequences; 45% to 65% of them were singletons. 1% to 1.5% of the sample belongs to the ten largest clones.

Of note for this clonotype: Its antigen remains unidentified. Base-call qualities are not available, and no considerably larger clone is one nucleotide away.

The sequenced sample was sorted CD4+, CD8+, or CD8+CD57+ T cells (not recorded which) from PBMCs. The chain employs TRBV7-8 and TRBJ1-6, with a weak D call of TRBD1 (6 bases match). The TCR comes from a human donor with aplastic anemia. The CDR3 sequence is CASSLRGTTSYNSPLHF. The nucleotides read TGTGCCAGCAGCTTAAGAGGGACAACCTCCTATAATTCACCCCTCCACTTT. The full variable domain, completed from the reference TRBV7-8 and TRBJ1-6 proteins outside the CDR3, reads GAGVSQSPRYKVAKRGQDVALRCDPISGHVSLFWYQQALGQGPEFLTYFQNEAQLDKSGLPSDRFFAERPEGSVSTLKIQRTQQEDSAVYLCASSLRGTTSYNSPLHFGNGTRLTVT.